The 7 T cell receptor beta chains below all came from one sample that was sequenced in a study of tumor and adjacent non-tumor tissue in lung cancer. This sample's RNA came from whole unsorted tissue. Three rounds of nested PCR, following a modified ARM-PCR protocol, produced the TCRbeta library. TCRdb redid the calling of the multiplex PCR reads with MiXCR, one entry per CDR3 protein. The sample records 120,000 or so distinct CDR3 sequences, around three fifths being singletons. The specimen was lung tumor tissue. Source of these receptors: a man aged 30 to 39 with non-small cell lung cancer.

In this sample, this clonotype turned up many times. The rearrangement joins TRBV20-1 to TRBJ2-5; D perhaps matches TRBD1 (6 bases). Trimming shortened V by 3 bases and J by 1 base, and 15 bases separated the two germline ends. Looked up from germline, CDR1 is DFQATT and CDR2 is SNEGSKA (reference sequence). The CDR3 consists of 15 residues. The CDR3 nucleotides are TGCAGTGCTAGCCCCCTAACAGGGTTCCAAGAGACCCAGTACTTC. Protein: CSASPLTGFQETQYF.

The CDR3 DNA is TGTGCCAGCACCCTAGCCTCTGGGCAGCAGTACTTC. It specifies CASTLASGQQYF. The gene calls are TRBV12-3 or TRBV12-4 and TRBJ2-7, with D tentatively TRBD2 (5 bases). The V end was cut by 7 bases, the J end by 8 bases, with 15 bases between. The length of the CDR3 is 12 residues.

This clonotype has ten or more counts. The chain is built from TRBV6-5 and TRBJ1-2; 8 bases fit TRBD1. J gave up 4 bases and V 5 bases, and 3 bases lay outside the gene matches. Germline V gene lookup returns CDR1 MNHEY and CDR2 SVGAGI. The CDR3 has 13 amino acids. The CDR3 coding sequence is TGTGCCAGCAGTGAACAGGGGGGCTATGGCTACACCTTC. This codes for CASSEQGGYGYTF.

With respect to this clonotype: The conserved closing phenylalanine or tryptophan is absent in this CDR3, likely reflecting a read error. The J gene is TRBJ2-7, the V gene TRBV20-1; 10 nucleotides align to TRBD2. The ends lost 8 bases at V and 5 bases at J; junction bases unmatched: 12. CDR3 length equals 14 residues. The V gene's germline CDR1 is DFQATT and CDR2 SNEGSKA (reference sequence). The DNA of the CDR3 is TGCAGTACTACAACAGCGGGGGGGCGGAACGAGCAGTACTTA. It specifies CSTTTAGGRNEQYL.

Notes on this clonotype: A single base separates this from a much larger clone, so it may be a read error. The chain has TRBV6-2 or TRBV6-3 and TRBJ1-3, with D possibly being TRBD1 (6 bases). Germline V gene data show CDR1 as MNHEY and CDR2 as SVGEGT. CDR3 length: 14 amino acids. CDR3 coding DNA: TGTGTCACCGAAGCTGGGACAACTGGAAACACCATATATTTT. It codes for CVTEAGTTGNTIYF.

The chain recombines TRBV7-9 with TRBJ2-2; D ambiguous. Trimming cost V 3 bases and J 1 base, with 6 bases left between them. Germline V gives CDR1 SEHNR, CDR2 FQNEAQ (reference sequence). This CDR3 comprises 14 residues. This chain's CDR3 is CASSLGWNTGELFF. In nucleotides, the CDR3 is TGTGCCAGCAGCTTGGGCTGGAACACCGGGGAGCTGTTTTTT.

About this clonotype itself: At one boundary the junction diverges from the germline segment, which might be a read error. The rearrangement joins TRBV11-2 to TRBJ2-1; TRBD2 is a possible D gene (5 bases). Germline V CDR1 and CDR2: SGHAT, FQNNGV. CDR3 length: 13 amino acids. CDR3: CASRLDMEDEQFF. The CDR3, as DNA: TGTGCCAGCAGGTTAGACATGGAGGATGAGCAGTTCTTC.